The 21 T cell receptor beta chains below come from one sample, sequenced in a study of tumor and adjacent non-tumor tissue in lung cancer. TCRbeta libraries were built with three rounds of nested PCR, modified from ARM-PCR. One entry per CDR3 protein, called by TCRdb with MiXCR from the multiplex PCR reads. The sample carries 50,000 to 70,000 distinct CDR3 sequences, about 56% recorded once. No cell sorting was done before RNA was extracted from the tissue. Distant lung tissue was collected more than 3 cm away from the tumor edge. Sequenced: distant non-tumor lung tissue. These receptors were taken from a man in his 70s with non-small cell lung cancer.

With respect to this clonotype: A much bigger clone sits one base away, suggesting this may be a read error. The rearrangement joins TRBV10-2 to TRBJ2-3; the match to TRBD1 covers 9 bases. Looked up from germline, CDR1 is WSHSY and CDR2 is SAAADI. This CDR3 has 14 residues. The chain's CDR3 is CASSSGTGQDRQYF. Here the CDR3 DNA reads TGCGCCAGCAGCTCCGGGACAGGGCAAGATAGGCAGTATTTT.

About this clonotype itself: Germline is not matched at one junction end, which may reflect a read error. The chain carries TRBV29-1 and TRBJ2-5; 12 nucleotides match TRBD1. This CDR3 has 13 amino acids. CDR1 and CDR2 (germline): SQVTM, ANQGSEA. The CDR3 protein is CSAGTGGKKTEYF. The CDR3, as DNA: TGCAGCGCTGGGACAGGGGGCAAAAAGACCGAGTACTTC.

To note about this clonotype: Its ends do not fully match the called genes, so a read error is possible. The chain carries TRBV12-3 or TRBV12-4 and TRBJ2-2; the match to TRBD1 covers 10 bases. The CDR3 runs 16 residues. CDR3 coding DNA: TGTGGCAGCAGTTTAGCCTCGGGACAGGGGACCAGGGAGCTGTTTTTT. Protein sequence: CGSSLASGQGTRELFF.

Details on this clonotype: One end of the junction varies from germline; a read error may be responsible. V is TRBV4-2 and J is TRBJ1-6; D call uncertain. Germline CDR1 reads LGHNA; CDR2 reads YNFKEQ. This CDR3 is built from 16 residues. The CDR3 DNA reads as TGTGCTAGCAGCCAAGATGAGGGTACACAGAATTCACCCCTCCACTTT. Translating gives CASSQDEGTQNSPLHF.

Concerning this clonotype itself: A single base separates this from a much larger clone, so it may be a read error. The chain links TRBV6-6 to TRBJ1-1, with D unclear. The CDR3 covers 13 residues. Germline V lookup: CDR1 MNHNY, CDR2 SVGAGI (reference sequence). CDR3 sequence (DNA): TGTGCCCGCAGTTTCGACACGAACACTGAAGCTTTCTTT. It translates to CARSFDTNTEAFF.

This clonotype was found many times. This chain uses TRBV12-3 or TRBV12-4 with TRBJ1-6, with D possibly TRBD1 on 6 matching bases. The CDR3 is made up of 13 amino acids. V lost 3 bases to trimming and J lost 11 bases, with 11 bases between them. CDR3 nucleotide sequence: TGTGCCAGCAGTTTGAGGGGGACACCACCCCTCCACTTT. Translating it yields CASSLRGTPPLHF.

Comment on this clonotype: Because it lacks the conserved phenylalanine or tryptophan at the end, this CDR3 is likely a read error. The rearrangement joins TRBV10-3 to TRBJ2-7; D is unresolved. The length of the CDR3 is 14 residues. Germline-derived CDR1 and CDR2 are ENHRY and SYGVKD. CDR3 region: CAISQTGSDNGQYI. DNA for the CDR3: TGTGCGATCAGCCAGACCGGTTCCGACAACGGGCAGTACATC.

Remarks on this clonotype: This could be a read error, since a much larger clone is one nucleotide away. CDR3 DNA sequence: TGTACCAGCAGCCAAGAGGGGTATTCACCCCTCCACTTT. Residues: CTSSQEGYSPLHF. This chain uses TRBV14 with TRBJ1-6; possible D gene TRBD1, 5 bases. Germline CDR1 and CDR2: SGHDN and FVKESK. The CDR3 consists of 13 residues.

This clonotype is deemed hyperexpanded. The chain links TRBV11-2 to TRBJ2-2; 7 nucleotides agree with TRBD1. J was trimmed by 6 bases and V by 5 bases; bases with no gene match: 12. The CDR3 is made up of 16 amino acids. Per the germline V gene, CDR1 is SGHAT and CDR2 is FQNNGV. The CDR3 nucleotides are TGTGCCAGCAGCCTACAGGGGACGTTGTTCGCCGGGGAGCTGTTTTTT. This sequence encodes CASSLQGTLFAGELFF.

To note about this clonotype: A junction boundary mismatches the germline segment, possibly from a read error. V usage is TRBV24-1 and J usage is TRBJ1-2; D unresolved. There are 13 residues in the CDR3. Germline V gene lookup returns CDR1 KGHDR and CDR2 SFDVKD. The CDR3 sequence: CATSPRANYGYIF. The CDR3 bases are TGTGCCACCAGTCCACGGGCTAACTATGGCTACATCTTC.

With respect to this clonotype: Relative to the germline gene, one junction end is altered; a read error may explain this. The gene calls are TRBV12-3 or TRBV12-4 and TRBJ2-1; 9 positions match TRBD2. There are 16 residues in the CDR3. The CDR3 region is CASRGAGGFGYDERFF. DNA of the CDR3: TGTGCCAGCAGGGGAGCGGGGGGATTTGGCTACGATGAGCGGTTCTTC.

The V and J genes are TRBV12-3 or TRBV12-4 and TRBJ2-7, with D maybe TRBD1 (5 bases). The length of the CDR3 is 15 residues. V was cut by 6 bases and J by 8 bases, with 23 bases left in between. The chain's CDR3 is CASRTDRLPTCKQYF. The CDR3, as DNA: TGTGCCAGCAGGACCGACAGATTGCCGACCTGCAAGCAGTACTTC.

This clonotype was counted only a few times. As the CDR3 is not closed by the conserved phenylalanine or tryptophan, this likely results from a read error. The chain joins TRBV6-1 to TRBJ2-6, with no clear D. CDR3 length equals 16 residues. Trimming stripped 4 bases from V and 0 bases from J, with 10 bases between. CDR1 MNHNS and CDR2 SASEGT come from the germline V gene. CDR3 residues: CASSAKDGSGANVLTL. The CDR3 DNA reads TGTGCCAGCAGTGCCAAGGACGGCTCTGGGGCCAACGTCCTGACTCTC.

As concerns this clonotype: A read error may account for a junction end that differs from germline. The genes are TRBV11-2 and TRBJ2-6, with D possibly TRBD2 on 5 matching bases. There are 18 residues in the CDR3. Germline V gene data show CDR1 as SGHAT and CDR2 as FQNNGV. CDR3 region: CSSSERVHGVSGANVLTF. In DNA form, the CDR3 reads TGTTCCAGCAGCGAGAGGGTCCACGGAGTCTCTGGGGCCAACGTCCTGACTTTC.

This clonotype was detected ten times or more. The V gene is TRBV6-5, the J gene TRBJ2-7; 7 bases are a match to TRBD1. Trimming at V came to 6 bases and at J to 1 base, leaving 6 bases not matched to a gene. The CDR3 runs 14 residues. CDR1 is MNHEY, CDR2 SVGAGI, per germline. The DNA for the CDR3 is TGTGCCAGCAGGTCGGGACAGCGATCCTACGAGCAGTACTTC. This sequence encodes CASRSGQRSYEQYF.

This clonotype turned up a few times. This chain uses TRBV7-9 with TRBJ2-5; 7 nucleotides line up with TRBD1. Losses at the gene ends were 4 bases for V and 3 bases for J; bases not matched to a gene: 5. From germline, CDR1 is SEHNR and CDR2 FQNEAQ (reference sequence). The CDR3 is 14 residues long. CDR3 sequence reads: CASSSAQGEETQYF. The DNA of the CDR3 is TGTGCCAGCAGCTCCGCCCAGGGGGAAGAGACCCAGTACTTC. The entire variable domain, with the rest obtained from reference TRBV7-9 and TRBJ2-5, is as follows: DTGVSQNPRHKITKRGQNVTFRCDPISEHNRLYWYRQTLGQGPEFLTYFQNEAQLEKSRLLSDRFSAERPKGSFSTLEIQRTEQGDSAMYLCASSSAQGEETQYFGPGTRLLVL.

As regards this clonotype: A clone one base away is much larger, so this may be a read error. V and J are TRBV29-1 and TRBJ2-7; 7 positions match TRBD2. The CDR3 spans 12 residues. V lost 5 bases and J lost 3; bases outside the gene matches: 4. Germline V lookup: CDR1 SQVTM, CDR2 ANQGSEA. The CDR3 spells CSVRASGYEQYF. The CDR3, as DNA: TGCAGCGTTAGGGCTAGCGGCTACGAGCAGTACTTC.

The chain uses TRBV5-1 and TRBJ1-2; 8 nucleotides align to TRBD1. Germline values: CDR1 SGHRS, CDR2 YFSETQ. Unmatched junction bases numbered 4, after V lost 2 bases and J lost 7 bases. The CDR3 is made up of 13 amino acids. The CDR3 loop is CASSLYRGVGYTF. CDR3 DNA: TGCGCCAGCAGCTTATACAGGGGGGTTGGCTACACCTTC.

This rearrangement joins TRBV12-3 or TRBV12-4 to TRBJ1-1; 7 nucleotides agree with TRBD1. The trim removed 5 bases at V and 0 bases at J, leaving 6 bases unmatched. The CDR3 consists of 15 residues. The CDR3, as DNA: TGTGCCAGCAGTCGCAGGGGGACGATGAACACTGAAGCTTTCTTT. Translated, it gives CASSRRGTMNTEAFF.

This clonotype was seen repeatedly, ten times or more. The chain couples TRBV12-3 or TRBV12-4 to TRBJ2-7; TRBD2 matches at 9 bases. Trimming removed 6 bases from V and 2 bases from J; junction bases left unmatched: 5. There are 14 residues in the CDR3. CDR3 sequence: CASRRAGGPYEQYF. The CDR3 nucleotides read TGTGCCAGCAGGCGAGCGGGAGGACCCTACGAGCAGTACTTC.

The chain joins TRBV7-9 to TRBJ2-3, with 12 bases lining up with TRBD1. Germline lookup yields CDR1 SEHNR and CDR2 FQNEAQ (reference sequence). V dropped 5 bases and J dropped 5; count of bases not matched to a gene: 8. CDR3 size: 16 residues. The CDR3 bases are TGTGCCAGCAGCCCAAGGGACAGGGGGCTCGGAGATACGCAGTATTTT. As protein: CASSPRDRGLGDTQYF.